Listed below are T cell receptor beta chains from one sample, sequenced in a study of beta chain features in type 1 diabetes. The assay was immunoSEQ multiplex PCR, and TCRdb's table has in-frame clones only and misses some. The sample carries about 160,000 clones, approximately 9% recorded once. Sequenced: central memory CD4+ T cells from blood. All receptors come from a woman aged 18 to 35 in good health. Both conserved end residues are part of each CDR3. The D gene is left open where the match is weak. Part of the rows lack a size; the others show once, few, many or a class for expanded clones.

V: TRBV9
D: TRBD1
J: TRBJ1-2
size: once
DNA: TGTGCCAGCACCCCAGGGGGACACCTGAACTATGGCTACACCTTC
CDR3: CASTPGGHLNYGYTF

V: TRBV7-9
D: TRBD2
J: TRBJ2-1
size: NA
DNA: TGTGCCAGCAGCTTAGGACTAGCCCCCTACAATGAGCAGTTCTTC
CDR3: CASSLGLAPYNEQFF

V: TRBV4-2
D: NA
J: TRBJ2-3
size: NA
DNA: TGTGCCAGCAGCGAAGGAAGGGAGGTCTACTTCACAGATACGCAGTATTTT
CDR3: CASSEGREVYFTDTQYF

V: TRBV9
D: NA
J: TRBJ2-3
size: NA
DNA: TGTGCCAGCAGCGTAGAGGTTGGAGGAGATACGCAGTATTTT
CDR3: CASSVEVGGDTQYF

V: TRBV29-1
D: NA
J: TRBJ2-2
size: many
DNA: TGCAGCGTTGAAGGTGTTGGCCACCAGGGGACCGGGGAGCTGTTTTTT
CDR3: CSVEGVGHQGTGELFF

V: TRBV2
D: TRBD1
J: TRBJ1-4
size: few
DNA: TGTGCCAGCAGGTACGACAGGGACGAAGAAAAACTGTTTTTT
CDR3: CASRYDRDEEKLFF

V: TRBV18
D: NA
J: TRBJ1-1
size: NA
DNA: TGTGCCAGCTTTACCGGGGGTACTGAAGCTTTCTTT
CDR3: CASFTGGTEAFF

V: TRBV7-6
D: TRBD2
J: TRBJ2-3
size: few
DNA: TGTGCCAGCAGCCCGAGCGGGGGGGGCACAGATACGCAGTATTTT
CDR3: CASSPSGGGTDTQYF

V: TRBV30
D: TRBD2
J: TRBJ2-1
size: few
DNA: TGTGCCTGGGGGGGGACTAGCGGATATCTCAATGAGCAGTTCTTC
CDR3: CAWGGTSGYLNEQFF

V: TRBV4-2
D: TRBD2
J: TRBJ2-1
size: NA
DNA: TGTGCCAGCAGCGGGGCTAGCGGAACCGAGCAGTTCTTC
CDR3: CASSGASGTEQFF

V: TRBV4-2
D: NA
J: TRBJ2-7
size: NA
DNA: TGTGCCAGCGGCAGGGACTTAACCTACGAGCAGTACTTC
CDR3: CASGRDLTYEQYF

V: TRBV5-1
D: NA
J: TRBJ2-2
size: NA
DNA: TGCGCCAGCAGCTTCGACACAGGGACACCGTCCGCCGGGGAGCTGTTTTTT
CDR3: CASSFDTGTPSAGELFF

V: TRBV9
D: NA
J: TRBJ1-4
size: NA
DNA: TGTGCCAGCATTCAGACAGCTAATGAAAAACTGTTTTTT
CDR3: CASIQTANEKLFF

V: TRBV5-4
D: TRBD2
J: TRBJ2-3
size: NA
DNA: TGTGCCAGCAGCTTGGTTTTGGCGGGGGGGAGCACAGATACGCAGTATTTT
CDR3: CASSLVLAGGSTDTQYF